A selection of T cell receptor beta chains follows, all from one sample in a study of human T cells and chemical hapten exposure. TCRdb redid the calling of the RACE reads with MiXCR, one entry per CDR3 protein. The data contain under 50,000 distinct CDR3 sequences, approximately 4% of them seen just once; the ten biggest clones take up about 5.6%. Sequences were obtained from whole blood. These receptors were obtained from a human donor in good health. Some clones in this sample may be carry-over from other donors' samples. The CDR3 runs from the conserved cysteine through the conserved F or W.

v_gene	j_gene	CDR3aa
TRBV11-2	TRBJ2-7	CASSLAAYEQYF
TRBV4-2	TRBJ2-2	CASSQGGAASEIPNTGELFF
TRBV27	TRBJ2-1	CASSRPRLASGYNEQFF
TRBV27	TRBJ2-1	CASRNLGDEQFF
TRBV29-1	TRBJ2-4	CSVGGEGTSFMDIQYF
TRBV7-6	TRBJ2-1	CASSLAGGTYNEQFF
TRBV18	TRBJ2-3	CASSPLQRQGGPDTQYF
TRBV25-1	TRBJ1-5	CASSERGVQPQHF
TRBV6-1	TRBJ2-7	CASRKTKDGITYEQYF
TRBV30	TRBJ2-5	CAWRSGTSGRLQETQYF
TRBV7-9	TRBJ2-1	CASSLTGGNNEQFF
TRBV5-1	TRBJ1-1	CASSWKQGGTEAFF